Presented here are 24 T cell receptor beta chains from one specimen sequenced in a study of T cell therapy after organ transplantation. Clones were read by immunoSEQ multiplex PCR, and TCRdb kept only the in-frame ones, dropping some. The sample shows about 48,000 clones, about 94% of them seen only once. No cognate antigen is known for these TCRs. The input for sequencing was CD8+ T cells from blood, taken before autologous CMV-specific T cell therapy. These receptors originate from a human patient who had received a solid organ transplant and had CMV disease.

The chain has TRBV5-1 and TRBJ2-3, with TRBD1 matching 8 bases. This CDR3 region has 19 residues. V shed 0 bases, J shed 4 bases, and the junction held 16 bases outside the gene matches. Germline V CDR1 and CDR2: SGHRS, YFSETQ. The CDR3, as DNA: TGCGCCAGCAGCTTGGTGGACAGGGCGAGGGCACAATCGGCAGATACGCAGTATTTT. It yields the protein CASSLVDRARAQSADTQYF.

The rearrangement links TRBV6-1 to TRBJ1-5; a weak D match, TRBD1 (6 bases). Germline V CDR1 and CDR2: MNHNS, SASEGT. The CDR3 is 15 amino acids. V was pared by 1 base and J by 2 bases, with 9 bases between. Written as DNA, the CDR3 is TGTGCCAGCAGTGAAGGGGGGGCAGGCAATCAGCCCCAGCATTTT. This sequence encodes CASSEGGAGNQPQHF.

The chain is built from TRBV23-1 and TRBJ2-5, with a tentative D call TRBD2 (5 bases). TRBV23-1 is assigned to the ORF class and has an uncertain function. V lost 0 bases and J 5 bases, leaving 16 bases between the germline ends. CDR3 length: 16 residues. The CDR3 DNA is TGCGCCAGCAGTCAATCGAGGGCGCCCGCCGGGGAGACCCAGTACTTC. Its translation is CASSQSRAPAGETQYF.

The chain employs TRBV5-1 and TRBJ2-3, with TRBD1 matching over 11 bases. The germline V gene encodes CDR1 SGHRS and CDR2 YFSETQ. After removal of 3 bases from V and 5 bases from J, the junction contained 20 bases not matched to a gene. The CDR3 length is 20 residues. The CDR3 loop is CASSWTGQGAHGLRGDTQYF. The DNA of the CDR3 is TGCGCCAGCAGCTGGACAGGACAGGGGGCCCACGGACTTCGGGGAGATACGCAGTATTTT.

CDR3 amino acids: CASSYSPLALEFF. The CDR3 region has the DNA TGTGCCAGCAGTTACTCCCCCCTAGCTCTGGAGTTCTTC. The V gene is TRBV6-5, the J gene TRBJ2-1; D possibly corresponds to TRBD2 (5 bases). The germline V and J ends were trimmed by 0 bases and 14 bases, with 14 bases remaining between them. The CDR3 totals 13 residues. Germline lookup yields CDR1 MNHEY and CDR2 SVGAGI.

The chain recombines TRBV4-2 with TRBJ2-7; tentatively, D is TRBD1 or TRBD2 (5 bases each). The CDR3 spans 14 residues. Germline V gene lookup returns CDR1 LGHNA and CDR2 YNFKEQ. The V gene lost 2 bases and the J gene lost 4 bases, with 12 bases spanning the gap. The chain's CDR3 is CASSQWGRMYEQYF. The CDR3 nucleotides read TGTGCCAGCAGCCAATGGGGGAGAATGTACGAGCAGTACTTC.

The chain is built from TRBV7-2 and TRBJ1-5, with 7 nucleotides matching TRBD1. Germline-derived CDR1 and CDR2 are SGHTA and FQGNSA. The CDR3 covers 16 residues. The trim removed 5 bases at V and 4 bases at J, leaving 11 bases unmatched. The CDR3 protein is CASSPDRRVGNQPQHF. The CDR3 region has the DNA TGTGCCAGCAGCCCGGACAGGCGGGTAGGAAATCAGCCCCAGCATTTT.

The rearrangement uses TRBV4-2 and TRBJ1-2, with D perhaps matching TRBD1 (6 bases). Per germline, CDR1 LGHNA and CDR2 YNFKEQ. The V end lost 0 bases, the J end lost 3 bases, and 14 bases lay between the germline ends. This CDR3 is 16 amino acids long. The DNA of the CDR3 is TGTGCCAGCAGCCAAGAGGTGGCAGGGGAGGACTATGGCTACACCTTC. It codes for CASSQEVAGEDYGYTF.

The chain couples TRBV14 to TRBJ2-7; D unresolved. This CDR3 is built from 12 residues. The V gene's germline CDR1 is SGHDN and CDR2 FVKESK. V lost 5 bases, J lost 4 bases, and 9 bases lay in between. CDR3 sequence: CASSSQSYEQYF. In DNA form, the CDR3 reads TGTGCCAGCAGCTCCCAATCGTACGAGCAGTACTTC.

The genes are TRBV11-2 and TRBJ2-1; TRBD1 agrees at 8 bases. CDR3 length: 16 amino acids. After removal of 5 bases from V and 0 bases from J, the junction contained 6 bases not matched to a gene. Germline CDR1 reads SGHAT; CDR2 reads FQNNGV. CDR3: CASSDGQGGSYNEQFF. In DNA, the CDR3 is TGTGCCAGCAGCGACGGACAGGGTGGCTCCTACAATGAGCAGTTCTTC. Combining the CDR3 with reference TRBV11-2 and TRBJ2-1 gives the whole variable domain EAGVAQSPRYKIIEKRQSVAFWCNPISGHATLYWYQQILGQGPKLLIQFQNNGVVDDSQLPKDRFSAERLKGVDSTLKIQPAKLEDSAVYLCASSDGQGGSYNEQFFGPGTRLTVL.

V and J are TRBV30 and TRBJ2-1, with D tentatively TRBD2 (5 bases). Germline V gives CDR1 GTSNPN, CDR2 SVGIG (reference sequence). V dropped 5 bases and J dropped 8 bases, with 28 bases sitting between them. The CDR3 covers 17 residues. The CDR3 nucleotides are TGTGCCTGGGAAGGACCTAGGAGTGGGAGTTCTTACGATGAGCAGTTCTTC. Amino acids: CAWEGPRSGSSYDEQFF.

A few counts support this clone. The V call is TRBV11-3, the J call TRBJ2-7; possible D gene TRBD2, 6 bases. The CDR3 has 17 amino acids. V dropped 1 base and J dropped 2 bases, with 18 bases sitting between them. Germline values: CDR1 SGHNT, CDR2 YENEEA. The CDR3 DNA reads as TGTGCCAGCAGCTTAGGTCTGGGAGGAAACCCGGCCTACGAGCAGTACTTC. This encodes CASSLGLGGNPAYEQYF. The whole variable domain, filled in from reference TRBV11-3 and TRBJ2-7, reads EAGVVQSPRYKIIEKKQPVAFWCNPISGHNTLYWYLQNLGQGPELLIRYENEEAVDDSQLPKDRFSAERLKGVDSTLKIQPAELGDSAVYLCASSLGLGGNPAYEQYFGPGTRLTVT.

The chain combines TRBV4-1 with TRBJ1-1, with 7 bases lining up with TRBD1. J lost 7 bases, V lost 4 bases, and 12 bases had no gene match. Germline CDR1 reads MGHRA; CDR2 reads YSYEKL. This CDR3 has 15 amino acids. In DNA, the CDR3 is TGCGCCAGCAGCCCTAGGGGTAGGGGGCAGGGTGAAGCTTTCTTT. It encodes CASSPRGRGQGEAFF.

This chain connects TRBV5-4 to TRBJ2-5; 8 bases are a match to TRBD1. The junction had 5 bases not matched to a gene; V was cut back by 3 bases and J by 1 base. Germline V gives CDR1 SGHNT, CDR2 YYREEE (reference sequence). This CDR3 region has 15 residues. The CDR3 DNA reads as TGTGCCAGCAGCTACTCCGGGACAGGCCAAGAGACCCAGTACTTC. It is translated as CASSYSGTGQETQYF.

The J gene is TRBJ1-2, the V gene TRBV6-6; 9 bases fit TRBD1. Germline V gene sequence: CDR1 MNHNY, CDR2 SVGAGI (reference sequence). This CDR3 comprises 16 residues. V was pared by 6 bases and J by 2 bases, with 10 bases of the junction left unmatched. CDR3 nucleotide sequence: TGTGCCAGCAGAAACGATGGGACAGGGAGAAACTATGGCTACACCTTC. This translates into CASRNDGTGRNYGYTF.

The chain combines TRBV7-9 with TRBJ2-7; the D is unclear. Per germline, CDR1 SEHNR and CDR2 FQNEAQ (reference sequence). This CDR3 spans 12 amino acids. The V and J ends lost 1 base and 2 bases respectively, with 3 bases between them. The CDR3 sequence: CASSLGAYEQYF. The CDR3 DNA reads TGTGCCAGCAGCTTAGGGGCCTACGAGCAGTACTTC.

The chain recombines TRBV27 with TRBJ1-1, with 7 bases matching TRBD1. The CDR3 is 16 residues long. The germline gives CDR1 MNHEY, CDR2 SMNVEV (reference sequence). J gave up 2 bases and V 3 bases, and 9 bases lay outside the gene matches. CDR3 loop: CASSFRPGTVNTEAFF. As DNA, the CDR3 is TGTGCCAGCAGTTTTCGGCCGGGGACAGTTAACACTGAAGCTTTCTTT.

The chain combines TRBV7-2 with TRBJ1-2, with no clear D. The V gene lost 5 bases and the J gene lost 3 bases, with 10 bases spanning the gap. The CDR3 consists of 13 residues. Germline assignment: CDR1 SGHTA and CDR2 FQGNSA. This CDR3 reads CASSRMRDYGYTF. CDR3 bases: TGTGCCAGCAGCCGTATGAGAGACTATGGCTACACCTTC.

CDR3 amino acids: CASSLQPAGTEAFF. The CDR3 DNA is TGTGCCAGCAGTTTGCAGCCGGCGGGCACTGAAGCTTTCTTT. J is TRBJ1-1 and V is TRBV27; D is unclear. V lost 3 bases to trimming and J lost 4 bases, with 12 bases between them. CDR3 length: 14 amino acids. Germline CDR1 is MNHEY and CDR2 is SMNVEV (reference sequence).

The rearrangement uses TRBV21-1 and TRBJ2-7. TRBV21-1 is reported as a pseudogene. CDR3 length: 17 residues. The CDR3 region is CASSKAGFRAGLGEQYF. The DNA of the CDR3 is TGTGCCAGCAGCAAAGCGGGTTTTAGGGCAGGCCTGGGTGAGCAGTACTTC.

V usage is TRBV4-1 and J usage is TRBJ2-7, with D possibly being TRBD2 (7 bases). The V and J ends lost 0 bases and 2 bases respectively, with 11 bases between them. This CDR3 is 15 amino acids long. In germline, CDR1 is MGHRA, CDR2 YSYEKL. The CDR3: CASSQDRGGPYEQYF. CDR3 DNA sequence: TGCGCCAGCAGCCAAGATCGCGGGGGCCCCTACGAGCAGTACTTC.

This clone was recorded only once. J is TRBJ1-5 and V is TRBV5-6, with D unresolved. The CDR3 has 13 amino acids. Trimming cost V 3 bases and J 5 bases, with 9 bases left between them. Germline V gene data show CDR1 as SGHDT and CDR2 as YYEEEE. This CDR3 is CASSYDRDQPQHF. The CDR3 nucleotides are TGTGCCAGCAGCTACGACCGAGATCAGCCCCAGCATTTT.

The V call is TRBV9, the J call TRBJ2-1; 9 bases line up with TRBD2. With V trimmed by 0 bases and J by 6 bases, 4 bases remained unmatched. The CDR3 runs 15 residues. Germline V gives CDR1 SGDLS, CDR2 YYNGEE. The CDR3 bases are TGTGCCAGCAGCGTAGTAGCGGGAGTTATCAATGAGCAGTTCTTC. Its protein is CASSVVAGVINEQFF.

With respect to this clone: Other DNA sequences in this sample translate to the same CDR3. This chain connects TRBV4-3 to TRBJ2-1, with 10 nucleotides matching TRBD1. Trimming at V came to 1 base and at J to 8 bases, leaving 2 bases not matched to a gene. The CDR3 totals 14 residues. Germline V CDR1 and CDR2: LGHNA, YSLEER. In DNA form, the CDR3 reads TGCGCCAGCAGCCAAGGACAGGGGGCCGATGAGCAGTTCTTC. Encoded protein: CASSQGQGADEQFF.